These 10 T cell receptor beta chains originate from one sample sequenced in a study of blood T cell repertoires in COVID-19. Libraries were prepared by immunoSEQ multiplex PCR; TCRdb keeps only in-frame clonotypes and omits some of them. The repertoire includes around 120,000 clones, 70% to 90% of them detected once, and more than 2% sits in the top ten. The specimen was peripheral blood. The receptors shown here come from a human donor in a cohort sampled during active COVID-19.

The gene calls are TRBV7-9 and TRBJ2-1; TRBD2 aligns across 9 bases. Germline V gene lookup returns CDR1 SEHNR and CDR2 FQNEAQ (reference sequence). There are 13 residues in the CDR3. The V segment lost 1 base and the J segment 10 bases; nucleotides outside the gene matches: 2. The CDR3 loop is CASSLVLAGEQFF. The CDR3 DNA sequence: TGTGCCAGCAGCTTAGTCCTAGCGGGAGAGCAGTTCTTC. The variable domain in full, completed from reference TRBV7-9 and TRBJ2-1, reads DTGVSQNPRHKITKRGQNVTFRCDPISEHNRLYWYRQTLGQGPEFLTYFQNEAQLEKSRLLSDRFSAERPKGSFSTLEIQRTEQGDSAMYLCASSLVLAGEQFFGPGTRLTVL.

The chain recombines TRBV5-1 with TRBJ2-2; the match to TRBD1 covers 7 bases. The CDR3 extends over 16 amino acids. Germline V gives CDR1 SGHRS, CDR2 YFSETQ. The ends lost 1 base at V and 1 base at J; junction bases unmatched: 4. In DNA, the CDR3 is TGCGCCAGCAGCTTGCCACGGACAGGGAACACCGGGGAGCTGTTTTTT. This codes for CASSLPRTGNTGELFF.

The chain couples TRBV5-5 to TRBJ2-1; 10 bases fit TRBD2. The CDR3 is 16 amino acids. The germline V gene encodes CDR1 SGHKS and CDR2 YYEKEE (reference sequence). Germline trimming cut 4 bases from V and 6 bases from J; bases unmatched to any gene: 10. The CDR3 loop reads CASSGSWLAGVNEQFF. The CDR3 DNA is TGTGCCAGCAGCGGTTCTTGGCTAGCGGGAGTCAATGAGCAGTTCTTC.

The chain has TRBV5-4 and TRBJ1-3; 7 bases are shared with TRBD1. In germline, CDR1 is SGHNT, CDR2 YYREEE (reference sequence). Losses at the gene ends were 2 bases for V and 0 bases for J; bases not matched to a gene: 5. The CDR3 is 16 amino acids. The CDR3 sequence is CASSLSRDSSGNTIYF. In DNA, the CDR3 is TGTGCCAGCAGCTTAAGCCGGGACAGCTCTGGAAACACCATATATTTT.

This chain uses TRBV6-5 with TRBJ2-7; 9 bases are shared with TRBD2. This CDR3 spans 13 amino acids. Unmatched junction bases numbered 6, after V lost 5 bases and J lost 7 bases. Germline V gene lookup returns CDR1 MNHEY and CDR2 SVGAGI. DNA of the CDR3: TGTGCCAGCAGTCGAGCGGGGGGAAGGGAGCAGTACTTC. This encodes CASSRAGGREQYF.

The genes are TRBV5-1 and TRBJ2-2; D is unresolved. With 4 bases removed from V and 1 base from J, the gap between germline ends came to 5 bases. Per the germline V gene, CDR1 is SGHRS and CDR2 is YFSETQ. This CDR3 spans 13 amino acids. CDR3 in amino acids: CASSAQNTGELFF. The CDR3, as DNA: TGCGCCAGCAGCGCACAGAACACCGGGGAGCTGTTTTTT.

The chain uses TRBV28 and TRBJ1-1; 8 bases are a match to TRBD1. Germline V CDR1 and CDR2: MDHEN, SYDVKM. The CDR3 totals 15 residues. V dropped 6 bases and J dropped 4; count of bases not matched to a gene: 10. CDR3: CASRTYTQGVTEAFF. CDR3 coding DNA: TGTGCCAGCAGGACATATACACAGGGGGTCACTGAAGCTTTCTTT.

The chain links TRBV15 to TRBJ1-6, with no clear D. Germline values: CDR1 LNHNV, CDR2 YYDKDF (reference sequence). Trimming stripped 8 bases from V and 6 bases from J, with 14 bases between. There are 14 residues in the CDR3. The CDR3 coding sequence is TGTGCCACCGCCCTGCGGGCTGGTAATTCACCCCTCCACTTT. Encoded protein: CATALRAGNSPLHF.

This rearrangement joins TRBV24-1 to TRBJ1-5; D not resolved. V was shortened by 3 bases and J by 0 bases, with 20 bases between the two germline ends. The CDR3 covers 19 residues. Germline CDR1 is KGHDR and CDR2 is SFDVKD. The CDR3 loop reads CATSDRPWAGLHSNQPQHF. The CDR3 DNA follows: TGTGCCACCAGTGATAGGCCTTGGGCCGGCCTGCATAGCAATCAGCCCCAGCATTTT.

The chain is built from TRBV18 and TRBJ2-5, with no clear D. Trimming pared 1 base from V and 1 base from J, leaving 7 bases between. This CDR3 is built from 14 residues. Germline CDR1 and CDR2: KGHSH and LQKENI. CDR3 residues: CASSPLVAQETQYF. The DNA for the CDR3 is TGTGCCAGCTCACCACTAGTAGCCCAAGAGACCCAGTACTTC.